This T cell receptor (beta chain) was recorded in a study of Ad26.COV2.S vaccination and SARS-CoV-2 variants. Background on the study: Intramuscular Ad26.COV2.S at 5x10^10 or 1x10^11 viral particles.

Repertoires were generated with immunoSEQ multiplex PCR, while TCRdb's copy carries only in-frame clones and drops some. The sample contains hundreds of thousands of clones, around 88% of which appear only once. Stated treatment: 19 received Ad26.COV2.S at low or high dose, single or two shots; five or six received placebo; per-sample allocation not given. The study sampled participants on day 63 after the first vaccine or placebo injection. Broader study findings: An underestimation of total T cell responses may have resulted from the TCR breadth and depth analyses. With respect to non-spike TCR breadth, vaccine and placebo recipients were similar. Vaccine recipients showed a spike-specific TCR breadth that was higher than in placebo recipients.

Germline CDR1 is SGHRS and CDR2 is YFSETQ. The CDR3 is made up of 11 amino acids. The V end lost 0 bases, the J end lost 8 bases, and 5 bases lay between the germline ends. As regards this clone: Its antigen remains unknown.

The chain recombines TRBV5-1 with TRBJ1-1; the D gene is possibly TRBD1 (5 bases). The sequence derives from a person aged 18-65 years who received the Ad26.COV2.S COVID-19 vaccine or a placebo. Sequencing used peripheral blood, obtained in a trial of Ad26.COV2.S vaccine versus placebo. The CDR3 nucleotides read TGCGCCAGCAGCTTGGACAGGGAAGCTTTCTTT. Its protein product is CASSLDREAFF.